This entry lists 9 T cell receptor beta chains sequenced from one sample in a study of beta chain features in type 1 diabetes. Their antigens are not known. Study conclusions and caveats: Type 1 diabetes patients had moderately but significantly shorter TCRB CDR3s in all four CD4+ subsets.

The study reverse transcribed the entire isolated RNA, so it sequenced expressed TCRB transcripts. This table comes from immunoSEQ multiplex PCR, and its TCRdb copy is limited to in-frame clones, with some not included. Of 300,000 to 450,000 clones listed, around 9.6% were seen once; the top ten hold 0.6%. The sequencing input was central memory CD4+ T cells from blood. The receptors derive from a man aged 25 to 40 with type 1 diabetes.

The gene calls are TRBV28 and TRBJ1-5; D might be TRBD1 (5 bases). Germline CDR1 is MDHEN and CDR2 is SYDVKM. V shed 6 bases and J shed 6 bases, with 21 bases lying between them. The CDR3 loop spans 16 amino acids. The CDR3 is CASSLLQAAASQPQHF. The CDR3 nucleotides are TGTGCCAGCAGCCTACTACAGGCGGCTGCAAGTCAGCCCCAGCATTTT.

This clone was seen at least ten times. Other nucleotide sequences in the sample specify the same CDR3. This chain joins TRBV19 and TRBJ2-1; unclear D gene. V lost 1 base to trimming and J lost 7 bases, with 5 bases between them. The CDR3 consists of 12 residues. The germline V gene encodes CDR1 LNHDA and CDR2 SQIVND (reference sequence). As DNA, the CDR3 is TGTGCCAGTAGTATAGTACGGAATGAGCAGTTCTTC. The encoded protein is CASSIVRNEQFF.

A few counts support this clone. The chain recombines TRBV7-2 with TRBJ2-1, with D perhaps given as TRBD1 or TRBD2 (6 bases each). This CDR3 has 16 residues. Germline CDR1 SGHTA, CDR2 FQGNSA. Trimming cost V 0 bases and J 5 bases, with 14 bases left between them. The CDR3 region is CASSLASSGANNEQFF. As DNA, the CDR3 is TGTGCCAGCAGCTTAGCAAGTTCGGGGGCAAACAATGAGCAGTTCTTC. Filled out from reference TRBV7-2 and TRBJ2-1, the complete variable domain reads GAGVSQSPSNKVTEKGKDVELRCDPISGHTALYWYRQSLGQGLEFLIYFQGNSAPDKSGLPSDRFSAERTGGSVSTLTIQRTQQEDSAVYLCASSLASSGANNEQFFGPGTRLTVL.

This clone was seen a handful of times. The V gene is TRBV5-4, the J gene TRBJ2-5; the D gene is possibly TRBD1 (5 bases). Looked up from germline, CDR1 is SGHNT and CDR2 is YYREEE (reference sequence). This CDR3 has 13 residues. V dropped 4 bases and J dropped 11 bases, with 18 bases sitting between them. CDR3 DNA: TGTGCCAGCAGCCAAGAAGGGGCCACGGAGCAGTACTTC. Protein sequence: CASSQEGATEQYF.

On this clone itself: At one boundary the junction diverges from the germline segment, which might be a read error. The chain combines TRBV6-6 with TRBJ2-5; D remains ambiguous. Germline V gene lookup returns CDR1 MNHNY and CDR2 SVGAGI (reference sequence). This CDR3 has 13 residues. The CDR3: CASSYYYQETQYF. CDR3 bases: TGTGCCAGCAGTTACTACTACCAGGAGACCCAGTACTTC.

The V gene is TRBV7-6, the J gene TRBJ2-2, with D perhaps TRBD1 (5 bases). This CDR3 spans 15 amino acids. CDR1 and CDR2 (germline): SGHVS, FNYEAQ. Trimming removed 5 bases from V and 0 bases from J, with 10 bases in between. The DNA of the CDR3 is TGTGCCAGCAGCCCAAGGGGAACGAACACCGGGGAGCTGTTTTTT. This translates into CASSPRGTNTGELFF.

This chain connects TRBV28 to TRBJ2-6, with D unresolved. The V and J ends lost 2 bases and 2 bases respectively, with 4 bases between them. This CDR3 contains 14 residues. Germline lookup yields CDR1 MDHEN and CDR2 SYDVKM. CDR3 residues: CASSLNTGANVLTF. The CDR3 nucleotides read TGTGCCAGCAGTTTAAATACTGGGGCCAACGTCCTGACTTTC.

This clone appeared a few times. The chain couples TRBV2 to TRBJ2-4; the match to TRBD1 covers 9 bases. V trimming: 8 bases; J trimming: 14 bases; junction bases outside the gene matches: 19. Per germline, CDR1 SNHLY and CDR2 FYNNEI. The CDR3 has 15 residues. CDR3 sequence reads: CASSPPGQGGREKYF. CDR3 DNA: TGTGCCAGCTCCCCCCCGGGACAGGGCGGTCGGGAAAAGTACTTC.

The chain links TRBV7-2 to TRBJ2-2; perhaps TRBD2 as D (6 bases). The CDR3 spans 11 residues. The V end was cut by 11 bases, the J end by 6 bases, with 10 bases between. CDR1 SGHTA and CDR2 FQGNSA come from the germline V gene. The CDR3 DNA follows: TGTGCCCTCGGCGGGGCCGGGGAGCTGTTTTTT. Amino acids: CALGGAGELFF.